Shown below are 6 T cell receptor beta chains from a single sample sequenced in a study of shared clonotypes between healthy human individuals. Clones were read by immunoSEQ multiplex PCR, and TCRdb kept only the in-frame ones, dropping some. The table has some 2.1 million clones, 90% to 95% seen once. The sample consisted of naive CD4+ T cells sorted from blood. Noted subset: CD45RA+ positively selected. Receptors originate from a man aged 18 to 30 in good health.

This chain links TRBV6-5 with TRBJ2-1; either TRBD1 or TRBD2 may supply D (5 bases each). This CDR3 has 14 residues. Germline values: CDR1 MNHEY, CDR2 SVGAGI. Between the trimmed V and J ends, which lost 2 bases and 7 bases, there was a span of 12 bases. The CDR3 coding sequence is TGTGCCAGCAGTTACGGGGACCCTAGAAATGAGCAGTTCTTC. Translating gives CASSYGDPRNEQFF.

J is TRBJ2-7 and V is TRBV6-5; 7 positions agree with TRBD1. The CDR3 extends over 14 amino acids. The germline gives CDR1 MNHEY, CDR2 SVGAGI. After removal of 6 bases from V and 4 bases from J, the junction contained 9 bases not matched to a gene. CDR3 residues: CASRRQGVTYEQYF. The DNA of the CDR3 is TGTGCCAGCAGACGGCAGGGGGTTACGTACGAGCAGTACTTC.

CDR3 coding DNA: TGTGCCAGCAGTGACTCGAGCAGGGGAAGGGAGCAGTACTTC. It is translated as CASSDSSRGREQYF. The V gene is TRBV6-4, the J gene TRBJ2-7; possible D gene TRBD1, 6 bases. The CDR3 loop spans 14 amino acids. Per germline, CDR1 MRHNA and CDR2 SNTAGT. V was trimmed by 0 bases and J by 7 bases, leaving 13 bases between them.

This chain uses TRBV28 with TRBJ2-3, with 7 bases aligning to TRBD2. The CDR3 runs 15 residues. Germline CDR1 MDHEN, CDR2 SYDVKM. V was pared by 7 bases and J by 2 bases, with 9 bases of the junction left unmatched. The CDR3 loop is CASTQAGSSTDTQYF. In DNA, the CDR3 is TGTGCCAGCACTCAAGCGGGGTCGTCCACAGATACGCAGTATTTT.

The chain employs TRBV7-2 and TRBJ1-3, with 9 bases lining up with TRBD1. Germline V CDR1 and CDR2: SGHTA, FQGNSA. This CDR3 contains 17 residues. J gave up 11 bases and V 5 bases, and 19 bases lay outside the gene matches. In DNA form, the CDR3 reads TGTGCCAGCAGCCTAGTGCCGCTTCCGGGACAGGGAAGCGCCATATATTTT. It translates to CASSLVPLPGQGSAIYF.

V gene TRBV30 combines with J gene TRBJ2-5; D possibly corresponds to TRBD2 (5 bases). V was pared by 4 bases and J by 4 bases, with 13 bases between. The CDR3 loop spans 13 amino acids. The germline gives CDR1 GTSNPN, CDR2 SVGIG (reference sequence). The CDR3 reads CAWIRGNGETQYF. In nucleotides, the CDR3 is TGTGCCTGGATAAGAGGGAACGGAGAGACCCAGTACTTC.